This entry lists 30 T cell receptor beta chains sequenced from one sample in a study of T-cell memory formation after mild COVID-19 (dated by TCRdb to 2020 to 2022). Libraries were made using 5' RACE. Instrument on record: Illumina NovaSeq 6000. Clones were called with MiXCR by TCRdb after fastp trimmed the public reads at Q25, and only in-frame beta chains were retained. Entries that share a CDR3 protein sequence are merged under the most common genes and DNA. Counted in this sample were 92,000 or so distinct CDR3 sequences; approximately 15% of them appeared once. The top ten clones comprise around two fifths of the sample. Sequenced material: PBMCs or a T cell subset sorted from them (not recorded which). The source is a young man who had mild COVID-19 (a few samples of this study predate the infection). The sample titles of this study are shuffled in the database, so cell type and time point are left out; the donor was told from shared clones.

Turning to this clonotype: The junction differs from germline at one of its ends, possibly a read error. The gene calls are TRBV7-7 and TRBJ2-3, with TRBD2 matching 8 bases. This CDR3 comprises 11 residues. Germline-derived CDR1 and CDR2 are SSHAT and FNYEAQ (reference sequence). Here the CDR3 DNA reads TGTGCTAGCAGCTCCGGGAGGGTGCAGTATTTT. Translated, it gives CASSSGRVQYF.

This clonotype was counted ten times or more. The chain combines TRBV25-1 with TRBJ2-1; D is undetermined. The CDR3 extends over 13 amino acids. The V gene lost 3 bases and the J gene lost 7 bases, with 10 bases spanning the gap. Germline V gene data show CDR1 as MGHDK and CDR2 as SYGVNS. Written as DNA, the CDR3 is TGTGCCAGCAGTGATGGGTGGGCGAATGAGCAGTTCTTC. Translation: CASSDGWANEQFF. The whole variable domain, remainder taken from reference TRBV25-1 and TRBJ2-1, is EADIYQTPRYLVIGTGKKITLECSQTMGHDKMYWYQQDPGMELHLIHYSYGVNSTEKGDLSSESTVSRIRTEHFPLTLESARPSHTSQYLCASSDGWANEQFFGPGTRLTVL.

The V call is TRBV12-5, the J call TRBJ2-7; 10 bases align to TRBD1. The CDR3 length is 15 residues. V trimming: 5 bases; J trimming: 2 bases; junction bases outside the gene matches: 6. Per the germline V gene, CDR1 is LGHNT and CDR2 is FRNRAP. CDR3 in DNA: TGTGCTAGTGGTCAGGGACAGGGGAGCGCCTACGAGCAGTACTTC. It specifies CASGQGQGSAYEQYF.

This clonotype was counted a few times. The chain uses TRBV28 and TRBJ2-7; tentatively, D is TRBD1 (6 bases). V gave up 6 bases and J gave up 3 bases, with 12 bases separating them. The CDR3 is 13 amino acids. Germline V gene sequence: CDR1 MDHEN, CDR2 SYDVKM. CDR3 bases: TGTGCCAGCAGGGGGGACACAAGCTACGAGCAGTACGTC. It is translated as CASRGDTSYEQYV.

V usage is TRBV7-9 and J usage is TRBJ2-3, with D perhaps matching TRBD1 (6 bases). Germline assignment: CDR1 SEHNR and CDR2 FQNEAQ (reference sequence). Trimming pared 0 bases from V and 2 bases from J, leaving 12 bases between. There are 16 residues in the CDR3. The CDR3 nucleotides are TGTGCCAGCAGCTTAGCGGAGACAGGCCTCACAGATACGCAGTATTTT. It encodes CASSLAETGLTDTQYF.

This clonotype showed up just a few times. The chain couples TRBV12-3 or TRBV12-4 to TRBJ1-1; D gene uncertain. The CDR3 totals 13 residues. The ends were cut back, 10 bases at V and 2 bases at J, with 14 bases in the middle. For the CDR3, the DNA is TGTGCCACCTTAAGTTCGCAAAACACTGAAGCTTTCTTT. Protein product: CATLSSQNTEAFF.

This clonotype was seen at least ten times. The genes are TRBV6-1 and TRBJ2-1; D ambiguous. The CDR3 extends over 13 amino acids. Germline V gene sequence: CDR1 MNHNS, CDR2 SASEGT. V was shortened by 0 bases and J by 6 bases, with 6 bases between the two germline ends. CDR3 sequence: CASSEAELNEQFF. The CDR3 DNA reads TGTGCCAGCAGTGAAGCCGAACTCAATGAGCAGTTCTTC.

This clonotype came up a few times. V and J are TRBV20-1 and TRBJ1-4, with D perhaps TRBD1 (6 bases). Germline V gives CDR1 DFQATT, CDR2 SNEGSKA (reference sequence). The CDR3 totals 14 residues. V was pared by 5 bases and J by 7 bases, with 17 bases between. The DNA for the CDR3 is TGCAGTGCTCCTACAGGGCCCCGTCTTGAAAAACTGTTTTTT. It encodes CSAPTGPRLEKLFF.

This clonotype occurred many times. The genes are TRBV7-7 and TRBJ2-2, with D perhaps TRBD2 (7 bases). The CDR3 has 17 residues. Germline V gene lookup returns CDR1 SSHAT and CDR2 FNYEAQ (reference sequence). V was cut by 0 bases and J by 4 bases, with 15 bases left in between. The CDR3 is CASSLAPGGQSTGELFF. The CDR3 nucleotides read TGTGCCAGCAGCTTAGCCCCCGGGGGGCAGAGCACCGGGGAGCTGTTTTTT.

Here the CDR3 reads CASSADLYEQYF. The DNA of the CDR3 is TGTGCCAGCAGCGCGGACCTTTACGAGCAGTACTTC. V is TRBV5-6 and J is TRBJ2-7; D gene uncertain. This CDR3 has 12 residues. Germline V gives CDR1 SGHDT, CDR2 YYEEEE. V was trimmed by 4 bases and J by 4 bases, leaving 9 bases between them. Using reference TRBV5-6 and TRBJ2-7 for the parts outside the CDR3, the full variable domain is DAGVTQSPTHLIKTRGQQVTLRCSPKSGHDTVSWYQQALGQGPQFIFQYYEEEERQRGNFPDRFSGHQFPNYSSELNVNALLLGDSALYLCASSADLYEQYFGPGTRLTVT.

This clonotype was recorded many times. The chain recombines TRBV5-4 with TRBJ2-7; 7 bases fit TRBD2. In germline, CDR1 is SGHNT, CDR2 YYREEE (reference sequence). The CDR3 consists of 12 residues. V dropped 2 bases and J dropped 6; count of bases not matched to a gene: 2. CDR3 region: CASSFSSGEQYV. CDR3 DNA: TGTGCCAGCAGCTTCTCTAGCGGCGAGCAGTACGTC.

V and J are TRBV12-3 or TRBV12-4 and TRBJ1-2; tentative D call: TRBD1 (6 bases). Trimming took 5 bases from V and 2 from J, leaving 12 bases between them. The CDR3 has 14 residues. This CDR3 reads CASSPQGINYGYTF. In DNA form, the CDR3 reads TGTGCCAGCAGTCCTCAGGGGATCAACTATGGCTACACCTTC.

This clonotype appeared a few times. The chain combines TRBV4-1 with TRBJ1-1; maybe TRBD1 (5 bases). This CDR3 has 15 amino acids. CDR1 is MGHRA, CDR2 YSYEKL, per germline. Trimming left V 4 bases short and J 0 bases short, with 12 bases between. For the CDR3, the DNA is TGCGCCAGCAGCCGTGAGCGGGGGGTGAACACTGAAGCTTTCTTT. Protein: CASSRERGVNTEAFF.

This clonotype was seen more than once but under ten times. The chain carries TRBV20-1 and TRBJ2-3, with D perhaps matching TRBD1 (7 bases). Trimming cost V 0 bases and J 5 bases, with 15 bases left between them. Germline CDR1 is DFQATT and CDR2 is SNEGSKA (reference sequence). The CDR3 extends over 15 amino acids. CDR3 in DNA: TGCAGTGCTAGAGATCTAGGAGGGGGCAGAGATACGCAGTATTTT. Protein product: CSARDLGGGRDTQYF.

The chain recombines TRBV19 with TRBJ2-1; weak D call: TRBD1 (5 bases). V was clipped by 3 bases and J by 4 bases, with 7 bases between them. The CDR3 loop spans 13 amino acids. CDR1 is LNHDA and CDR2 is SQIVND in the germline V gene (reference sequence). CDR3 DNA sequence: TGTGCCAGTAGTATCCCAGGGTACAATGAGCAGTTCTTC. Translated, it gives CASSIPGYNEQFF.

This chain links TRBV4-1 with TRBJ1-4; D gene ambiguous. Germline CDR1 reads MGHRA; CDR2 reads YSYEKL. CDR3 length: 17 amino acids. Trimming stripped 1 base from V and 1 base from J, with 13 bases between. The CDR3 loop reads CASSQVGGVRTNEKLFF. CDR3 in DNA: TGCGCCAGCAGCCAAGTGGGAGGCGTACGAACTAATGAAAAACTGTTTTTT.

This clonotype was found many times. The rearrangement joins TRBV7-9 to TRBJ2-1; 8 nucleotides match TRBD1. The CDR3 loop spans 13 amino acids. The germline V gene has CDR1 SEHNR and CDR2 FQNEAQ (reference sequence). With 2 bases clipped from V and 10 bases from J, the junction kept 4 bases outside the gene matches. The CDR3 region is CASSLISGGEQFF. The CDR3 bases are TGTGCCAGCAGCTTAATTTCAGGGGGCGAGCAGTTCTTC.

CDR3 DNA sequence: TGCGCCAGCAGCCAAGATCTCCCGGACTATGGCTACACCTTC. It yields the protein CASSQDLPDYGYTF. The rearrangement uses TRBV4-3 and TRBJ1-2; D is unresolved. CDR3 length equals 14 residues. The ends were cut back, 0 bases at V and 3 bases at J, with 8 bases in the middle. Germline values: CDR1 LGHNA, CDR2 YSLEER.

This chain links TRBV5-1 with TRBJ2-1; a weak D match, TRBD1 (5 bases). The CDR3 sequence is 15 residues long. Trimming removed 3 bases from V and 6 bases from J, with 16 bases in between. Germline CDR1 is SGHRS and CDR2 is YFSETQ. DNA for the CDR3: TGCGCCAGCAGCTATAACAGGATAGTGGGCAATGAGCAGTTCTTC. Amino acid sequence: CASSYNRIVGNEQFF.

Only a few counts were recorded for this clonotype. The rearrangement joins TRBV9 to TRBJ1-1; D unclear. Trimming removed 6 bases at V and 1 base at J, with 10 bases between. Germline V gives CDR1 SGDLS, CDR2 YYNGEE. The CDR3 contains 13 residues. The CDR3 reads CASNAWGNTEAFF. The CDR3 coding sequence is TGTGCCAGCAACGCCTGGGGGAACACTGAAGCTTTCTTT. Full variable domain (remainder filled in from reference TRBV9 and TRBJ1-1): DSGVTQTPKHLITATGQRVTLRCSPRSGDLSVYWYQQSLDQGLQFLIQYYNGEERAKGNILERFSAQQFPDLHSELNLSSLELGDSALYFCASNAWGNTEAFFGQGTRLTVV.

In its sample, this clonotype was seen a few times. This chain links TRBV5-1 with TRBJ2-3; no firm D call. This CDR3 region has 14 residues. The V gene's germline CDR1 is SGHRS and CDR2 YFSETQ. V was trimmed by 4 bases and J by 1 base, leaving 10 bases between them. This chain's CDR3 is CASSRVKGTDTQYF. The CDR3 nucleotides read TGCGCCAGCAGCCGGGTTAAGGGCACAGATACGCAGTATTTT.

J is TRBJ1-6 and V is TRBV6-1; possibly TRBD1 for D (6 bases). Germline V gene data show CDR1 as MNHNS and CDR2 as SASEGT. With 7 bases removed from V and 8 bases from J, the gap between germline ends came to 18 bases. CDR3 size: 15 residues. CDR3 amino acids: CASKGVGGTDSPLHF. CDR3 in DNA: TGTGCCAGCAAGGGGGTCGGGGGGACCGATTCACCCCTCCACTTT.

This chain uses TRBV7-9 with TRBJ1-1; unclear D gene. Germline values: CDR1 SEHNR, CDR2 FQNEAQ (reference sequence). The CDR3 has 12 amino acids. V was shortened by 8 bases and J by 1 base, with 8 bases between the two germline ends. The CDR3 nucleotides are TGTGCCAGCTCGGCCGGGAACACTGAAGCTTTCTTT. Its translation: CASSAGNTEAFF.

This clonotype was detected only a few times. J is TRBJ1-2 and V is TRBV28, with a weak D call TRBD1 (6 bases). V was trimmed by 10 bases and J by 4 bases, leaving 16 bases between them. In germline, CDR1 is MDHEN, CDR2 SYDVKM. The CDR3 runs 13 residues. The CDR3 is CAISIRGSYGYTF. For the CDR3, the DNA is TGTGCCATCTCGATCAGGGGTAGCTATGGCTACACCTTC.

The gene calls are TRBV4-3 and TRBJ1-2; the D is unclear. The V end lost 1 base, the J end lost 4 bases, and 13 bases lay between the germline ends. This CDR3 has 15 amino acids. Germline CDR1 and CDR2: LGHNA and YSLEER. CDR3 nucleotide sequence: TGCGCCAGCAGCCAAGTCGGAGGAACTGGCTATGGCTACACCTTC. It codes for CASSQVGGTGYGYTF.

This clonotype was detected a few times. The chain is built from TRBV4-1 and TRBJ2-5; 11 bases align to TRBD2. The CDR3 contains 14 residues. Germline V lookup: CDR1 MGHRA, CDR2 YSYEKL. V lost 4 bases to trimming and J lost 4 bases; unmatched junction nucleotides: 2. The CDR3 nucleotides are TGCGCCAGCAGCCGACTAGCGGGGTTAGAGACCCAGTACTTC. This encodes CASSRLAGLETQYF.

The J gene is TRBJ2-1, the V gene TRBV2; TRBD1 agrees at 7 bases. Trimming took 2 bases from V and 5 from J; bases not matched to a gene: 6. The CDR3 consists of 15 residues. Germline-derived CDR1 and CDR2 are SNHLY and FYNNEI. The CDR3 DNA is TGTGCCAGCAGTGAAAACAGGGGCTTCCACAATGAGCAGTTCTTC. This encodes CASSENRGFHNEQFF.

The chain is built from TRBV9 and TRBJ2-1; 7 nucleotides match TRBD2. This CDR3 has 16 residues. Germline CDR1 is SGDLS and CDR2 is YYNGEE. V lost 5 bases, J lost 5 bases, and 13 bases stayed unmatched. The CDR3 nucleotides read TGTGCCAGCAGTGATGCGGAGAGGGGAGGGAACAATGAGCAGTTCTTC. Protein sequence: CASSDAERGGNNEQFF.

This clonotype showed up just a few times. The CDR3 DNA reads TGTGCCAGCAGTAGGGACAGGGGCGTAGGGCAGTACTTC. It specifies CASSRDRGVGQYF. The chain couples TRBV27 to TRBJ2-7, with TRBD1 identical over 10 bases. CDR1 is MNHEY and CDR2 is SMNVEV in the germline V gene (reference sequence). CDR3 size: 13 residues. V trimming: 5 bases; J trimming: 9 bases; junction bases outside the gene matches: 7.

The rearrangement uses TRBV2 and TRBJ2-2; D possibly uses TRBD1 or TRBD2 (5 bases each). CDR3 size: 14 residues. The germline V gene encodes CDR1 SNHLY and CDR2 FYNNEI. V lost 4 bases to trimming and J lost 9 bases, with 15 bases between them. CDR3: CASSAYTGARELFF. For the CDR3, the DNA is TGTGCCAGCAGTGCTTATACCGGGGCCAGGGAGCTGTTTTTT.